This T cell receptor beta chain was sequenced for a study of identical twins. The CDR3 consists of 15 residues. V lost 0 bases to trimming and J lost 2 bases, with 11 bases between them. Looked up from germline, CDR1 is SGDLS and CDR2 is YYNGEE. TCRdb reprocessed the 5' RACE reads with MiXCR, giving one entry per CDR3 protein. The top ten clones hold about 0.27% of a sample with 1.5 million or so distinct CDR3 sequences, 32% of them seen once. Sample: cord blood. The receptor's source is a newborn girl in good health. The rearrangement links TRBV9 to TRBJ2-5; D may be TRBD2 (6 bases). CDR3 coding DNA: TGTGCCAGCAGCGTAGTCCCAGGGAGGCAAGAGACCCAGTACTTC. Translating gives CASSVVPGRQETQYF.